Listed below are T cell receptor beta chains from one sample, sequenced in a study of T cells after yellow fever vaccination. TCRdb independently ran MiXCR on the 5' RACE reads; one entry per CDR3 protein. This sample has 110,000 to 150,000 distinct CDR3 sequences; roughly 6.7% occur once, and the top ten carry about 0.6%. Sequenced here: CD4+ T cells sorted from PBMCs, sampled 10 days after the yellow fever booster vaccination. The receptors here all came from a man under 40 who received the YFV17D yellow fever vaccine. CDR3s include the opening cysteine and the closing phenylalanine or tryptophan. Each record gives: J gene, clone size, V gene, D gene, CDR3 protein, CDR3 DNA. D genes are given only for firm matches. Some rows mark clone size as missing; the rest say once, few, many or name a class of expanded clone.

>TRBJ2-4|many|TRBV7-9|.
CASSLEPPNIQYF
TGTGCCAGCAGCTTAGAGCCCCCGAACATTCAGTACTTC
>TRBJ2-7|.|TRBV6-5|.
CASSYSMGQSSYEQYF
TGTGCCAGCAGTTACTCGATGGGGCAGAGTTCCTACGAGCAGTACTTC
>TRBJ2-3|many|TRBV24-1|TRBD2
CATSPGLAGTQYF
TGTGCCACCAGCCCGGGACTAGCGGGTACGCAGTATTTT
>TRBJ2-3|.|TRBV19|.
CASNPGLTSTDTQYF
TGTGCCAGTAACCCAGGACTGACTAGCACAGATACGCAGTATTTT
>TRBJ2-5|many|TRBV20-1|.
CSATTGQETQYF
TGCAGTGCCACGACAGGTCAAGAGACCCAGTACTTC
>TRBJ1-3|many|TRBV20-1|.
CSATQGDSAGNTIYF
TGCAGTGCTACCCAAGGAGACAGTGCTGGAAACACCATATATTTT
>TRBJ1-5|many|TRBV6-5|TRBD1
CASKITGENQPQHF
TGTGCCAGCAAAATAACAGGGGAGAATCAGCCCCAGCATTTT
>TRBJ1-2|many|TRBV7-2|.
CASSLDGSNYGYTF
TGTGCCAGCAGCCTGGATGGCTCTAACTATGGCTACACCTTC
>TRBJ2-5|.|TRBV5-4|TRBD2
CASSLGLAGMETQYF
TGTGCCAGCAGCCTGGGACTAGCGGGAATGGAGACCCAGTACTTC
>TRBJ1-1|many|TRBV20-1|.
CSARRLTEAFF
TGCAGTGCTAGGAGACTTACTGAAGCTTTCTTT
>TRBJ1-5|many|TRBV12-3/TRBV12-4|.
CARGQPQHF
TGTGCCAGGGGTCAGCCCCAGCATTTT
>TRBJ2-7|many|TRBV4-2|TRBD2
CASRWAVAGAYEQYF
TGTGCCAGCAGATGGGCAGTAGCGGGAGCCTACGAGCAGTACTTC
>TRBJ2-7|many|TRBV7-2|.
CASRPTEAAYEQYF
TGTGCCAGCAGACCTACGGAGGCCGCCTACGAGCAGTACTTC
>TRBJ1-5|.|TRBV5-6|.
CASSPGGPGNYQPQHF
TGTGCCAGCAGCCCTGGGGGTCCAGGGAACTATCAGCCCCAGCATTTT
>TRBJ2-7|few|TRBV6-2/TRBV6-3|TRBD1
CASSYSPGTGAVSTRLSYEQYF
TGTGCCAGCAGTTACTCGCCTGGGACAGGGGCGGTTTCGACTCGACTCTCCTACGAGCAGTACTTC
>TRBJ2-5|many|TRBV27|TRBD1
CASSSRRGTGGNQETQYF
TGTGCCAGCAGTTCGCGTAGAGGGACAGGGGGGAACCAAGAGACCCAGTACTTC
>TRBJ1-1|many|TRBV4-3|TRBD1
CASSQDNRGGTEAFF
TGCGCCAGCAGCCAAGATAACAGGGGGGGCACTGAAGCTTTCTTT
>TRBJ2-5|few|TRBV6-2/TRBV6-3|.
CASSYLGVQQETQYF
TGTGCCAGCAGTTACTTGGGGGTACAGCAAGAGACCCAGTACTTC
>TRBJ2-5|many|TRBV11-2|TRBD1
CASSTYRGLETQYF
TGTGCCAGCAGCACATACAGGGGTCTAGAGACCCAGTACTTC
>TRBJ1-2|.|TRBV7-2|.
CASSFGFYGYTF
TGTGCCAGCAGCTTCGGTTTCTATGGCTACACCTTC
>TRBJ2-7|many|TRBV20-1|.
CSARDKGTEGPYEQYF
TGCAGTGCTAGAGATAAGGGGACGGAAGGTCCCTACGAGCAGTACTTC
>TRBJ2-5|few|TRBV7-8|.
CASAERQETQYF
TGTGCCAGCGCGGAGCGGCAAGAGACCCAGTACTTC
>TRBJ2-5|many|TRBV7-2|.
CASSLDWNQETQYF
TGTGCCAGCAGCTTAGACTGGAACCAAGAGACCCAGTACTTC
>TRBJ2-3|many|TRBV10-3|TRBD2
CAIQTASGFTDTQYF
TGTGCCATCCAGACCGCTAGCGGATTCACAGATACGCAGTATTTT
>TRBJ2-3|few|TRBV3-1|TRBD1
CASSAPGQSTDTQYF
TGTGCCAGCAGCGCGCCGGGACAGAGCACAGATACGCAGTATTTT
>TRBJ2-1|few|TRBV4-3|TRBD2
CASSQSTSGSRAEQFF
TGCGCCAGCAGCCAATCGACTAGCGGGAGCCGTGCTGAGCAGTTCTTC
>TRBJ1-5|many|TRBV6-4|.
CASSDSKIPGTPGGPQHF
TGTGCCAGCAGTGACTCGAAGATTCCAGGGACCCCCGGAGGGCCCCAGCATTTT
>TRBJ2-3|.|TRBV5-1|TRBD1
CASSSRDSYTDTQYF
TGCGCCAGCAGCTCCCGGGACAGCTACACAGATACGCAGTATTTT
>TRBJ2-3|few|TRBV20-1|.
CSAHRQGAKTSGNNIWSTDTQYF
TGCAGTGCTCACCGACAGGGGGCGAAAACTAGCGGGAATAACATATGGAGCACAGATACGCAGTATTTT
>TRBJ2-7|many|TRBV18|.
CASSPGRGISGEQYF
TGTGCCAGCTCACCGGGCCGGGGAATCAGTGGCGAGCAGTACTTC
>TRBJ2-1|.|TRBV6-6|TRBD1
CASEIRGNEQFF
TGTGCCAGCGAGATCAGGGGGAATGAGCAGTTCTTC
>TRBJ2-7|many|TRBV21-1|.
CASSTKFRDLDYEQYF
TGTGCCAGCAGCACAAAATTCCGGGACTTGGACTACGAGCAGTACTTC